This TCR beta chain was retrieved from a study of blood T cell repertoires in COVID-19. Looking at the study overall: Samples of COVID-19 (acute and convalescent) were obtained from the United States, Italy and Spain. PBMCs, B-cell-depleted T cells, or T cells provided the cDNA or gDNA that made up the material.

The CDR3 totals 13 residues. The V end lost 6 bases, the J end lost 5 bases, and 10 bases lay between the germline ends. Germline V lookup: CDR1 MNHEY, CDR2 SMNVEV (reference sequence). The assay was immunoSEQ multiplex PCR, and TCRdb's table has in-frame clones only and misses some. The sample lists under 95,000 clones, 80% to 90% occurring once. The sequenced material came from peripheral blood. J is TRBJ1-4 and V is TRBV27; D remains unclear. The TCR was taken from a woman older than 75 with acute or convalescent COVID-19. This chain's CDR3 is CASSPRGNEKLFF. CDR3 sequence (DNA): TGTGCCAGCAGCCCAAGAGGAAATGAAAAACTGTTTTTT.